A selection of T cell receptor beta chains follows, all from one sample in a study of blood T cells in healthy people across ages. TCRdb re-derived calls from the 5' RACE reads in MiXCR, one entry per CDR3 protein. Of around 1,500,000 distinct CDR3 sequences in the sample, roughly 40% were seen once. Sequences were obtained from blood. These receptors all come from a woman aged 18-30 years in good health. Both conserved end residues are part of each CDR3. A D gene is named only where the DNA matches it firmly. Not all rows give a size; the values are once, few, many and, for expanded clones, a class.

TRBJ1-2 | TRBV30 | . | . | CAGSQGGGYTF | TGTGCCGGGAGCCAAGGTGGGGGCTACACCTTC
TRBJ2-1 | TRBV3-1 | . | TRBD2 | CASTRRAGDTNEQFF | TGTGCCAGCACCCGAAGGGCGGGAGATACCAATGAGCAGTTCTTC
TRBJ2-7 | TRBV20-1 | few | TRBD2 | CSARPSGRAEYEQYF | TGCAGTGCGAGACCAAGCGGGAGGGCTGAGTACGAGCAGTACTTC
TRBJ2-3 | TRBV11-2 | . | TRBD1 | CASSPRAGQGVAGSTDTQYF | TGTGCCAGCAGCCCGAGGGCGGGACAGGGGGTCGCTGGTAGCACAGATACGCAGTATTTT
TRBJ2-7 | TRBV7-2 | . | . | CASSSFIDEQYF | TGTGCCAGCAGCTCTTTTATCGACGAGCAGTACTTC
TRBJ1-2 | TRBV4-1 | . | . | CASSQEQGSNGYTF | TGCGCCAGCAGCCAAGAACAGGGAAGTAATGGCTACACCTTC
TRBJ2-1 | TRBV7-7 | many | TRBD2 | CASSFGLAGNNEQFF | TGCGCCAGCAGCTTCGGACTAGCGGGGAACAATGAGCAGTTCTTC
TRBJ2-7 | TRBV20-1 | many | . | CSAHDTPSNEQYF | TGCAGTGCTCATGACACGCCTAGCAACGAGCAGTACTTC
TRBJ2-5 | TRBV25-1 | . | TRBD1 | CASTPGTGGPWYF | TGTGCCAGCACCCCCGGGACAGGGGGACCTTGGTACTTC
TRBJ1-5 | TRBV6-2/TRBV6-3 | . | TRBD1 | CAAQGGGTQPQHF | TGTGCCGCGCAGGGGGGGGGCACACAGCCCCAGCATTTT
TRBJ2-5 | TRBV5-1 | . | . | CASSLSGRSAETQYF | TGCGCCAGCAGCTTGTCCGGCAGGTCTGCAGAGACCCAGTACTTC
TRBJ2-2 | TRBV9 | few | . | CASSVVGNTGELFF | TGTGCCAGCAGTGTGGTGGGTAACACCGGGGAGCTGTTTTTT
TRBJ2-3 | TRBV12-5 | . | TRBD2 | CASGGGLAITDTQYF | TGTGCTAGTGGGGGGGGACTAGCGATCACAGATACGCAGTATTTT
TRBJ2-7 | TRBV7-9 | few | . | CASSVYRDNEQYF | TGTGCCAGCAGCGTCTACAGGGACAATGAGCAGTACTTC
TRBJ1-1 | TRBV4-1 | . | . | CASSQAGVSNTEAFF | TGCGCCAGCAGCCAAGCGGGGGTAAGCAACACTGAAGCTTTCTTT
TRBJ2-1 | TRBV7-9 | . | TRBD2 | CASRAVAGDHEQFF | TGTGCCAGCAGGGCCGTAGCGGGGGACCATGAGCAGTTCTTC
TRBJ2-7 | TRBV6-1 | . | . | CASSESTANSYEQYF | TGTGCCAGCAGTGAATCTACGGCTAACTCCTACGAGCAGTACTTC
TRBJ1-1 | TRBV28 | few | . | CASSGRQLNTEAFF | TGTGCCAGCAGTGGAAGACAGTTGAACACTGAAGCTTTCTTT
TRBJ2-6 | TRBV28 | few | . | CASKIPHSGANVLTF | TGTGCCAGCAAAATTCCCCACTCTGGGGCCAACGTCCTGACTTTC
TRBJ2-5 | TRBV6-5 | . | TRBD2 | CASSNSGRATETQYF | TGTGCCAGCAGTAACAGCGGGAGGGCCACAGAGACCCAGTACTTC
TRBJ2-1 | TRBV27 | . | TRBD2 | CASSFRGGTKNRPYNEQFF | TGTGCCAGCAGTTTTCGGGGGGGGACTAAAAACCGGCCTTACAATGAGCAGTTCTTC
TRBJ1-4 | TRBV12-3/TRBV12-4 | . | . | CASSPGQVGEKLFF | TGTGCCAGCAGCCCTGGACAAGTGGGTGAAAAACTGTTTTTT
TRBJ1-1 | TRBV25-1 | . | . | CASSEFGLTEAFF | TGTGCCAGCAGTGAATTTGGATTAACTGAAGCTTTCTTT
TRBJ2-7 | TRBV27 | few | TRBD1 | CASSLAAGGEQYF | TGTGCCAGCAGTTTAGCGGCAGGGGGCGAGCAGTACTTC
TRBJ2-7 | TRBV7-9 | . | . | CASSFHGENEQYF | TGTGCCAGCAGCTTTCACGGCGAAAACGAGCAGTACTTC
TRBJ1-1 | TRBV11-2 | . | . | CASSPRRGSTEAFF | TGTGCCAGCAGCCCCCGGAGGGGGAGCACTGAAGCTTTCTTT
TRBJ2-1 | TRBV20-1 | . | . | CSASGSHSYNEQFF | TGCAGTGCTAGCGGGAGCCACTCCTACAATGAGCAGTTCTTC
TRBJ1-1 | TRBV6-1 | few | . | CASRLGHLDTEAFF | TGTGCCAGCAGACTGGGGCACCTTGATACTGAAGCTTTCTTT
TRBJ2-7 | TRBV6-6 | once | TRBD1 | CASSYSSDRGRYEQYF | TGTGCCAGCAGTTACTCGAGTGACAGGGGAAGATACGAGCAGTACTTC
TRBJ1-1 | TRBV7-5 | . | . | CISVPEDTPGTGQNTEAFF | .
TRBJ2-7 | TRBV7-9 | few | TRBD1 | CASSLGTGELYF | TGTGCCAGCAGCCTGGGGACAGGGGAGTTGTACTTC
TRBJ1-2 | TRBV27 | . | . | CASSLSGREGGYTF | TGTGCCAGCAGTTTATCCGGCAGGGAGGGAGGCTACACCTTC
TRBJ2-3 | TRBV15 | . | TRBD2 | CATSPTRGGSTDTQYF | TGTGCCACCAGCCCCACCCGGGGGGGAAGCACAGATACGCAGTATTTT
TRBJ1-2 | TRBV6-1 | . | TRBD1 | CASREPQGIYGYTF | TGTGCCAGCAGGGAACCACAGGGGATCTATGGCTACACCTTC
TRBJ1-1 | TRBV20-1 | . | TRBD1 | CSAGEGQGKSEAFF | TGCAGTGCTGGAGAGGGACAGGGGAAATCTGAAGCTTTCTTT
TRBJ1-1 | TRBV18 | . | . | CASSPLGQEAFF | TGTGCCAGCTCACCACTGGGGCAGGAAGCTTTCTTT
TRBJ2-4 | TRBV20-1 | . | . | CSAKGVFKNIRYF | TGCAGTGCTAAAGGGGTTTTCAAAAACATTCGGTACTTC
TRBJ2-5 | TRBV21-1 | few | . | CASSPRGLGQETQYF | TGTGCCAGCAGCCCTCGGGGACTAGGGCAAGAGACCCAGTACTTC
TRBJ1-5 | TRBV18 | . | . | CASSLQDGYSNQPQHF | TGTGCCAGCTCACTGCAGGACGGCTATAGCAATCAGCCCCAGCATTTT
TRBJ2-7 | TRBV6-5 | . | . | CAIQSAEGALYEQYF | TGTGCCATCCAGTCGGCGGAGGGGGCCCTCTACGAGCAGTACTTC
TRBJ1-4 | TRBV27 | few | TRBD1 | CASSLWTGAASNEKLFF | TGTGCCAGCAGTTTGTGGACAGGGGCAGCGTCTAATGAAAAACTGTTTTTT
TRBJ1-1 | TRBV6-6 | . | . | CASSPAVVGTEAFF | TGTGCCAGCAGTCCGGCGGTGGTGGGCACTGAAGCTTTCTTT
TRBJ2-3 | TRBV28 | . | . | CASTLGGGDTQYF | TGTGCCAGCACCCTGGGAGGGGGAGATACGCAGTATTTT
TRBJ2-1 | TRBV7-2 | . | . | CASSRNQGKETQFF | TGTGCCAGCAGCCGGAACCAGGGAAAAGAGACCCAGTTCTTC
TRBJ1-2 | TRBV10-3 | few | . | CAIHVDSLNGYTF | TGTGCCATTCACGTGGACAGCCTTAATGGCTACACCTTC
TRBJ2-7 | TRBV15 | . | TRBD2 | CATRREASGTYEQYF | TGTGCCACCCGCCGGGAGGCTAGCGGAACCTACGAGCAGTACTTC
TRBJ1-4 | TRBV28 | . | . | CASSRTATATNEKLFF | TGTGCCAGCAGCCGGACAGCTACAGCAACTAATGAAAAACTGTTTTTT
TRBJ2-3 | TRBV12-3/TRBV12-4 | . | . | CASSFFPLLGVSTDTQYF | TGTGCCAGCAGTTTTTTCCCACTACTAGGGGTAAGCACAGATACGCAGTATTTT
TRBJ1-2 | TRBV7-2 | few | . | CASSLGRPTDYGYTF | TGTGCCAGCAGCTTAGGTAGACCGACTGACTATGGCTACACCTTC
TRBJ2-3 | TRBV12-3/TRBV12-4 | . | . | CASSRGGGTQYF | TGTGCCAGCAGCCGTGGGGGAGGTACGCAGTATTTT
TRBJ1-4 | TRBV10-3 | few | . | CAISESLQGNEKLFF | TGTGCCATCAGTGAGTCGCTTCAGGGGAACGAAAAACTGTTTTTT
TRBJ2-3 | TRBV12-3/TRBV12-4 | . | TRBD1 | CASSSPTGYTDTQYF | TGTGCCAGCAGTTCCCCGACAGGGTATACAGATACGCAGTATTTT
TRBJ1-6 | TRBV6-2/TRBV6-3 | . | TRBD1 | CASSYFSPGQGLSGSPLHF | TGTGCCAGCAGTTATTTTTCACCGGGACAGGGACTGTCGGGATCACCCCTCCACTTT
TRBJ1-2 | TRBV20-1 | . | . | CSPRGSYGYTF | TGCAGCCCCAGGGGCAGCTATGGCTACACCTTC
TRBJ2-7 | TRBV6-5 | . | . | CASSRPGTLFYEQYF | TGTGCCAGCAGCCGTCCCGGGACATTATTCTACGAGCAGTACTTC
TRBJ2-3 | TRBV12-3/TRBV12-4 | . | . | CASSFDFTDTQYF | TGTGCCAGCAGTTTCGACTTCACAGATACGCAGTATTTT
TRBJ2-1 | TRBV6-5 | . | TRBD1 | CASSPTGTGLYNEQFF | TGTGCCAGCAGCCCCACCGGGACAGGGCTCTACAATGAGCAGTTCTTC
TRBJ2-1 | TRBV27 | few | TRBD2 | CASSPAGPPEQFF | TGTGCCAGCAGTCCAGCGGGGCCCCCTGAGCAGTTCTTC
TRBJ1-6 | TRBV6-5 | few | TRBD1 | CASSDSPSTGRNSPLHF | TGTGCCAGCAGTGACTCTCCGTCGACAGGGCGAAATTCACCCCTCCACTTT
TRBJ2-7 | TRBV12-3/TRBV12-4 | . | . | CASSATRDAYEQYF | TGTGCCAGCAGCGCGACTAGGGATGCCTACGAGCAGTACTTC